These 27 T cell receptor beta chains came from one sample sequenced in a study of blood T cell repertoires in COVID-19 (dated by TCRdb to the early 2020s). Library preparation used the immunoSEQ multiplex PCR assay. The clones in this table, taken by TCRdb from immuneACCESS, are in-frame only. Not every clone is retained; where verified, under half of the shortfall comes from an unresolved V gene, and the cause of the rest is unknown. The table for this sample lists 170,000 or so clones; approximately 86% of them were counted only once. The ten most abundant clones make up around 6.6% of the sample. Input material: peripheral blood. These receptors originate from a man in his fifties with active or convalescent COVID-19.

V gene TRBV19 combines with J gene TRBJ2-3; possible D gene TRBD2, 6 bases. Deletions cut 7 bases from V and 2 bases from J, with 13 bases between. In germline, CDR1 is LNHDA, CDR2 SQIVND (reference sequence). The CDR3 loop spans 14 amino acids. The CDR3: CASTFAGTTDTQYF. The CDR3 DNA follows: TGTGCCAGTACATTTGCGGGGACCACAGATACGCAGTATTTT.

Remarks on this clone: The sample carries other DNA sequences with the same CDR3. The V call is TRBV9, the J call TRBJ1-1, with 8 bases fitting TRBD1. Losses at the gene ends were 3 bases for V and 1 base for J; bases not matched to a gene: 2. Germline lookup yields CDR1 SGDLS and CDR2 YYNGEE. The CDR3 length is 14 residues. The CDR3 spells CASSGDRGNTEAFF. CDR3 nucleotide sequence: TGTGCCAGCAGCGGTGACAGGGGGAACACTGAAGCTTTCTTT.

The V and J genes are TRBV24-1 and TRBJ2-7; 8 bases are a match to TRBD2. Germline V lookup: CDR1 KGHDR, CDR2 SFDVKD. J lost 0 bases, V lost 2 bases, and 5 bases had no gene match. CDR3 size: 16 residues. Here the CDR3 reads CATSDSLAESSYEQYF. CDR3 bases: TGTGCCACCAGTGATTCACTAGCGGAAAGCTCCTACGAGCAGTACTTC.

This chain uses TRBV7-9 with TRBJ1-2; D is unresolved. Germline V CDR1 and CDR2: SEHNR, FQNEAQ (reference sequence). Trimming removed 1 base from V and 4 bases from J, with 13 bases in between. The CDR3 length is 15 residues. CDR3 sequence: CASSLESSRVYGYTF. The CDR3 coding sequence is TGTGCCAGCAGCTTAGAAAGCAGCCGGGTCTATGGCTACACCTTC.

The V and J genes are TRBV6-6 and TRBJ1-1, with TRBD1 identical over 9 bases. In germline, CDR1 is MNHNY, CDR2 SVGAGI (reference sequence). V lost 6 bases, J lost 2 bases, and 7 bases stayed unmatched. This CDR3 is 15 amino acids long. This chain's CDR3 is CASSQGTGTNTEAFF. Here the CDR3 DNA reads TGTGCCAGCAGCCAAGGGACAGGGACAAACACTGAAGCTTTCTTT.

This rearrangement joins TRBV9 to TRBJ2-7, with D maybe TRBD1 (7 bases). Germline V gene sequence: CDR1 SGDLS, CDR2 YYNGEE. This CDR3 spans 16 amino acids. V lost 3 bases to trimming and J lost 0 bases, with 16 bases between them. For the CDR3, the DNA is TGTGCCAGCAGCGCCCGGTCAGGGGGGATCTCCTACGAGCAGTACTTC. Protein: CASSARSGGISYEQYF. Based on the CDR3 plus reference TRBV9 and TRBJ2-7, the full variable domain is DSGVTQTPKHLITATGQRVTLRCSPRSGDLSVYWYQQSLDQGLQFLIQYYNGEERAKGNILERFSAQQFPDLHSELNLSSLELGDSALYFCASSARSGGISYEQYFGPGTRLTVT.

The V and J genes are TRBV15 and TRBJ1-5, with 8 bases matching TRBD1. This CDR3 region has 15 residues. The junction had 3 bases not matched to a gene; V was cut back by 3 bases and J by 2 bases. Germline V gene lookup returns CDR1 LNHNV and CDR2 YYDKDF (reference sequence). The DNA for the CDR3 is TGTGCCACCAGCAGGACAGGGGACGGCAATCAGCCCCAGCATTTT. This gives the protein CATSRTGDGNQPQHF.

The chain is built from TRBV19 and TRBJ2-1, with D perhaps matching TRBD1 (6 bases). Per the germline V gene, CDR1 is LNHDA and CDR2 is SQIVND (reference sequence). The length of the CDR3 is 15 residues. Trimming shortened V by 8 bases and J by 8 bases, and 22 bases separated the two germline ends. The CDR3 coding sequence is TGTGCCAGTCTGAAACAGGGCCGTCAAATCCATGAGCAGTTCTTC. Translated: CASLKQGRQIHEQFF.

The chain is built from TRBV19 and TRBJ1-1; D unclear. Trimming cost V 5 bases and J 1 base, with 5 bases left between them. In germline, CDR1 is LNHDA, CDR2 SQIVND (reference sequence). This CDR3 has 12 residues. CDR3 bases: TGTGCCAGTAGTCCGGGGAACACTGAAGCTTTCTTT. Its translation: CASSPGNTEAFF.

The chain uses TRBV27 and TRBJ2-1; 11 nucleotides line up with TRBD2. This CDR3 contains 17 residues. Unmatched junction bases numbered 5, after V lost 4 bases and J lost 0 bases. The germline CDR1 and CDR2 sequences are MNHEY and SMNVEV (reference sequence). CDR3 in DNA: TGTGCCAGCAGTTGGCTAGCGGGAGGTCCCTCCTACAATGAGCAGTTCTTC. It encodes CASSWLAGGPSYNEQFF.

The chain combines TRBV4-1 with TRBJ1-2; D perhaps matches TRBD1 (5 bases). Trimming left V 0 bases short and J 3 bases short, with 8 bases between. The CDR3 runs to 14 residues. Germline-derived CDR1 and CDR2 are MGHRA and YSYEKL. The chain's CDR3 is CASSQDVQDYGYTF. Here the CDR3 DNA reads TGCGCCAGCAGCCAAGATGTACAGGACTATGGCTACACCTTC.

The V call is TRBV29-1, the J call TRBJ2-2; 7 positions match TRBD1. This CDR3 spans 13 amino acids. Germline V gene sequence: CDR1 SQVTM, CDR2 ANQGSEA. The J segment lost 1 base and the V segment lost 7 bases, leaving 3 bases of the junction unmatched. The DNA of the CDR3 is TGCAGCGGGGGACAGCTGAACACCGGGGAGCTGTTTTTT. This translates into CSGGQLNTGELFF.

The J gene is TRBJ1-5, the V gene TRBV19; TRBD1 might be the D (6 bases). Trimming shortened V by 3 bases and J by 5 bases, and 14 bases separated the two germline ends. This CDR3 comprises 15 residues. Germline V gives CDR1 LNHDA, CDR2 SQIVND (reference sequence). CDR3 nucleotide sequence: TGTGCCAGTAGTATCTGGGGACAAAGCTATCAGCCCCAGCATTTT. Residues: CASSIWGQSYQPQHF.

The rearrangement uses TRBV4-3 and TRBJ2-4, with 10 positions matching TRBD2. After removal of 2 bases from V and 3 bases from J, the junction contained 7 bases not matched to a gene. Germline CDR1 and CDR2: LGHNA and YSLEER. This CDR3 contains 17 residues. CDR3 bases: TGCGCCAGCAGCCAACAGGGACTAGCGTTCGGCAAAAACATTCAGTACTTC. Encoded protein: CASSQQGLAFGKNIQYF.

The chain joins TRBV28 to TRBJ2-5; no clear D gene. Germline V gene lookup returns CDR1 MDHEN and CDR2 SYDVKM. V was trimmed by 3 bases and J by 5 bases, leaving 13 bases between them. The CDR3 is 14 amino acids. CDR3 coding DNA: TGTGCCAGCAGTTTCTTAGTCCTCGGGGAGACCCAGTACTTC. Translated: CASSFLVLGETQYF.

This clone was counted only a few times. V usage is TRBV5-1 and J usage is TRBJ2-7; TRBD1 might be the D (6 bases). Trimming took 2 bases from V and 3 from J, leaving 12 bases between them. CDR3 length equals 14 residues. Germline values: CDR1 SGHRS, CDR2 YFSETQ. CDR3 in amino acids: CASSLSNRDYEQYF. The CDR3 DNA follows: TGCGCCAGCAGCTTAAGTAACAGGGACTACGAGCAGTACTTC. Supplemented by reference TRBV5-1 and TRBJ2-7, the full variable domain reads KAGVTQTPRYLIKTRGQQVTLSCSPISGHRSVSWYQQTPGQGLQFLFEYFSETQRNKGNFPGRFSGRQFSNSRSEMNVSTLELGDSALYLCASSLSNRDYEQYFGPGTRLTVT.

CDR3 sequence: CAWSVIPGRATQYF. The CDR3 DNA reads as TGTGCCTGGAGTGTAATTCCAGGGAGGGCGACCCAGTACTTC. The chain joins TRBV30 to TRBJ2-5, with 7 positions matching TRBD2. Germline loops: CDR1 GTSNPN, CDR2 SVGIG (reference sequence). After removal of 0 bases from V and 7 bases from J, the junction contained 8 bases not matched to a gene. The CDR3 contains 14 residues.

V usage is TRBV20-1 and J usage is TRBJ2-1; D unclear. CDR3 length: 11 amino acids. Trimming stripped 6 bases from V and 10 bases from J, with 13 bases between. CDR1 and CDR2 from the germline V gene are DFQATT and SNEGSKA (reference sequence). The CDR3 DNA follows: TGCAGTGCCAAATGGGCAGAGGAGCAGTTCTTC. Encoded protein: CSAKWAEEQFF.

This clone is a singleton in its sample. The V call is TRBV27, the J call TRBJ1-5, with 9 nucleotides matching TRBD1. CDR1 MNHEY and CDR2 SMNVEV come from the germline V gene (reference sequence). After removal of 4 bases from V and 6 bases from J, the junction contained 13 bases not matched to a gene. The CDR3 sequence is 17 residues long. CDR3 residues: CASSSSGYRGRGQPQHF. The CDR3 DNA reads as TGTGCCAGCAGTTCCTCCGGATACAGGGGGCGCGGTCAGCCCCAGCATTTT.

The chain employs TRBV2 and TRBJ2-2, with TRBD2 identical over 7 bases. V was pared by 3 bases and J by 5 bases, with 6 bases of the junction left unmatched. The CDR3 has 15 amino acids. Germline V CDR1 and CDR2: SNHLY, FYNNEI. CDR3 nucleotides: TGTGCCAGCAGTGAGGGTAGCGGGTTAACCGGGGAGCTGTTTTTT. It specifies CASSEGSGLTGELFF.

The V gene is TRBV12-5, the J gene TRBJ2-3, with 13 bases that match TRBD2. This CDR3 has 16 residues. Germline assignment: CDR1 LGHNT and CDR2 FRNRAP. V shed 3 bases, J shed 5 bases, and the junction held 5 bases outside the gene matches. The CDR3 protein is CASGLGTSGVVDTQYF. The DNA for the CDR3 is TGTGCTAGTGGTTTAGGGACTAGCGGGGTGGTAGATACGCAGTATTTT.

This chain joins TRBV9 and TRBJ2-1; TRBD2 might be the D (5 bases). V was pared by 2 bases and J by 8 bases, with 17 bases between. This CDR3 is 15 amino acids long. In germline, CDR1 is SGDLS, CDR2 YYNGEE. CDR3 sequence: CASSVENRGSDEQFF. Written as DNA, the CDR3 is TGTGCCAGCAGCGTTGAGAATAGAGGGAGCGATGAGCAGTTCTTC.

The chain uses TRBV10-3 and TRBJ1-2, with 9 bases lining up with TRBD1. The CDR3 has 14 residues. The germline gives CDR1 ENHRY, CDR2 SYGVKD. V dropped 6 bases and J dropped 8; count of bases not matched to a gene: 10. CDR3 protein: CAISRPGQGNGYTF. The CDR3 DNA reads as TGTGCCATCAGCCGACCGGGACAGGGTAACGGCTACACCTTC.

The chain is built from TRBV5-4 and TRBJ2-3, with no clear D. The germline V gene encodes CDR1 SGHNT and CDR2 YYREEE (reference sequence). V lost 0 bases, J lost 0 bases, and 8 bases lay in between. The CDR3 has 15 amino acids. The CDR3 loop is CASSLDTESTDTQYF. CDR3 nucleotides: TGTGCCAGCAGCTTGGATACCGAGAGCACAGATACGCAGTATTTT. Full variable domain (outside the CDR3, taken from reference TRBV5-4 and TRBJ2-3): ETGVTQSPTHLIKTRGQQVTLRCSSQSGHNTVSWYQQALGQGPQFIFQYYREEENGRGNFPPRFSGLQFPNYSSELNVNALELDDSALYLCASSLDTESTDTQYFGPGTRLTVL.

This chain uses TRBV4-1 with TRBJ1-3; D gene unclear. There are 14 residues in the CDR3. Trimming removed 6 bases at V and 0 bases at J, with 9 bases between. Germline CDR1 reads MGHRA; CDR2 reads YSYEKL. CDR3 amino acids: CASRSPGSGNTIYF. DNA of the CDR3: TGCGCCAGCAGGTCCCCGGGCTCTGGAAACACCATATATTTT.

The genes are TRBV2 and TRBJ1-5, with TRBD1 as a possible D gene (6 bases). The V and J ends lost 7 bases and 6 bases respectively, with 16 bases between them. CDR1 and CDR2 from the germline V gene are SNHLY and FYNNEI. The CDR3 has 14 residues. CDR3 bases: TGTGCCAGCAATAGGGGGACCCACACTCAGCCCCAGCATTTT. This translates into CASNRGTHTQPQHF.

The rearrangement joins TRBV4-2 to TRBJ2-7; D not resolved. Trimming took 0 bases from V and 2 from J, leaving 8 bases between them. There are 14 residues in the CDR3. CDR1 and CDR2 from the germline V gene are LGHNA and YNFKEQ. Here the CDR3 DNA reads TGTGCCAGCAGCCAAGACTATGCCGCCTACGAGCAGTACTTC. Amino acids: CASSQDYAAYEQYF.